The 27 T cell receptor beta chains below were found in one sample sequenced in a study of blood T cell repertoires in COVID-19. Sequencing used immunoSEQ multiplex PCR; TCRdb keeps in-frame clones, though not all of them. The data show about 500,000 clones, with roughly 91% seen just once and less than 9.5% held by the top ten. Sequenced sample: peripheral blood. The receptors stem from a woman aged 50 to 60 with COVID-19, enrolled during active disease.

As concerns this clone: The same CDR3 arises from other DNA sequences in this sample as well. This chain joins TRBV28 and TRBJ1-5; D gene ambiguous. The CDR3 contains 13 residues. Germline-derived CDR1 and CDR2 are MDHEN and SYDVKM. Trimming shortened V by 3 bases and J by 2 bases, and 5 bases separated the two germline ends. CDR3 sequence: CASSFAGNQPQHF. As DNA, the CDR3 is TGTGCCAGCAGTTTCGCGGGCAATCAGCCCCAGCATTTT.

In the case of this clone: Other DNA sequences within the sample encode an identical CDR3. The chain uses TRBV3-1 (or the pseudogene TRBV3-2) and TRBJ1-5; D gene uncertain. V was clipped by 0 bases and J by 7 bases, with 10 bases between them. The CDR3 loop spans 14 amino acids. The germline V gene encodes CDR1 LGHDT and CDR2 YNNKEL (reference sequence). The DNA for the CDR3 is TGTGCCAGCAGCCAAGACAGCTCCGGGCAGCCCCAGCATTTT. It encodes CASSQDSSGQPQHF.

The rearrangement uses TRBV10-3 and TRBJ1-1; 7 nucleotides align to TRBD1. V lost 6 bases and J lost 5; bases outside the gene matches: 9. Germline V lookup: CDR1 ENHRY, CDR2 SYGVKD. This CDR3 spans 14 amino acids. This CDR3 reads CAIRTQGRNTEAFF. CDR3 nucleotides: TGTGCCATCAGGACACAGGGGAGGAATACTGAAGCTTTCTTT.

The chain uses TRBV10-3 and TRBJ2-6; a possible D gene is TRBD1 (8 bases). The ends were cut back, 2 bases at V and 1 base at J, with 12 bases in the middle. Germline V gives CDR1 ENHRY, CDR2 SYGVKD. The CDR3 runs to 17 residues. CDR3 in amino acids: CAISEDRGGSGANVLTF. CDR3 in DNA: TGTGCCATCAGTGAGGACAGGGGAGGGTCTGGGGCCAACGTCCTGACTTTC.

This sequence joins TRBV7-9 and TRBJ2-3; 8 bases agree with TRBD1. The germline V gene encodes CDR1 SEHNR and CDR2 FQNEAQ (reference sequence). The J segment lost 0 bases and the V segment lost 3 bases, leaving 5 bases of the junction unmatched. This CDR3 comprises 16 residues. The CDR3 protein is CASSFGTGVSTDTQYF. DNA of the CDR3: TGTGCCAGCAGCTTTGGGACAGGAGTAAGCACAGATACGCAGTATTTT.

The chain is built from TRBV3-1 (or the pseudogene TRBV3-2) and TRBJ2-2; a weak D match, TRBD2 (5 bases). V dropped 0 bases and J dropped 4 bases, with 18 bases sitting between them. This CDR3 is 18 amino acids long. Germline lookup yields CDR1 LGHDT and CDR2 YNNKEL (reference sequence). The CDR3 DNA reads as TGTGCCAGCAGCCAAGAGCGGGTAGGGTTTCTGTTCACCGGGGAGCTGTTTTTT. Translation: CASSQERVGFLFTGELFF.

The V call is TRBV10-2, the J call TRBJ2-2, with D possibly being TRBD2 (7 bases). The germline V gene has CDR1 WSHSY and CDR2 SAAADI. CDR3 length: 14 residues. V dropped 5 bases and J dropped 6 bases, with 13 bases sitting between them. In DNA, the CDR3 is TGCGCCAGCAGTTCCACAGGGAGGGCCGGGGAGCTGTTTTTT. Translation gives CASSSTGRAGELFF.

The chain employs TRBV23-1 and TRBJ1-1, with D uncertain. TRBV23-1 is treated as an ORF (open reading frame) with a function not yet certain. The CDR3 length is 13 residues. With 6 bases removed from V and 1 base from J, the gap between germline ends came to 9 bases. In nucleotides, the CDR3 is TGCGCCAGCAGGCCAGGAAAGAACACTGAAGCTTTCTTT. It yields the protein CASRPGKNTEAFF.

The J gene is TRBJ2-7, the V gene TRBV15; D is possibly TRBD2 (7 bases). Germline V CDR1 and CDR2: LNHNV, YYDKDF (reference sequence). V lost 0 bases to trimming and J lost 3 bases, with 12 bases between them. This CDR3 contains 15 residues. For the CDR3, the DNA is TGTGCCACCAGCAGAGATAAGGGGGGGAACTACGAGCAGTACTTC. Protein: CATSRDKGGNYEQYF. Drawing the rest from reference TRBV15 and TRBJ2-7, the complete variable domain is DAMVIQNPRYQVTQFGKPVTLSCSQTLNHNVMYWYQQKSSQAPKLLFHYYDKDFNNEADTPDNFQSRRPNTSFCFLDIRSPGLGDTAMYLCATSRDKGGNYEQYFGPGTRLTVT.

This chain links TRBV5-1 with TRBJ2-7; a weak D match, TRBD2 (7 bases). V dropped 3 bases and J dropped 2 bases, with 15 bases sitting between them. The CDR3 spans 15 residues. Germline loops: CDR1 SGHRS, CDR2 YFSETQ. The CDR3 nucleotides read TGCGCCAGCAGCTCCATGGGGGGGGCGGCCTACGAGCAGTACTTC. Encoded protein: CASSSMGGAAYEQYF.

This clone has only one observation. The chain employs TRBV30 and TRBJ2-3, with D possibly matching TRBD2 (6 bases). Germline V gene sequence: CDR1 GTSNPN, CDR2 SVGIG (reference sequence). Trimming cost V 3 bases and J 3 bases, with 10 bases left between them. The CDR3 is 13 residues long. The CDR3 protein is CAWRTSGTDTQYF. The CDR3 DNA is TGTGCCTGGAGGACGAGCGGGACAGATACGCAGTATTTT.

This chain joins TRBV6-5 and TRBJ1-4; the D gene is possibly TRBD1 (6 bases). Germline V gene sequence: CDR1 MNHEY, CDR2 SVGAGI. V was trimmed by 7 bases and J by 7 bases, leaving 16 bases between them. The CDR3 is 14 amino acids. The CDR3 spells CASNVEGVGEKLFF. DNA of the CDR3: TGTGCCAGCAACGTAGAGGGGGTTGGTGAAAAACTGTTTTTT.

The chain employs TRBV5-4 and TRBJ1-4; D is unclear. The V end was cut by 0 bases, the J end by 7 bases, with 4 bases between. Germline V gene lookup returns CDR1 SGHNT and CDR2 YYREEE (reference sequence). The CDR3 has 12 residues. The CDR3 spells CASSLDGEKLFF. CDR3 coding DNA: TGTGCCAGCAGCTTGGACGGTGAAAAACTGTTTTTT.

The chain combines TRBV12-3 or TRBV12-4 with TRBJ1-1; a possible D gene is TRBD1 (6 bases). Trimming took off 4 bases at V and 3 bases at J, with 9 bases between the two ends. The CDR3 is 13 amino acids. The CDR3 is CASSSTGYTEAFF. The CDR3 nucleotides are TGTGCCAGCAGTTCCACAGGGTACACTGAAGCTTTCTTT.

The V and J genes are TRBV10-1 and TRBJ2-3; perhaps TRBD2 as D (5 bases). Trimming stripped 9 bases from V and 0 bases from J, with 7 bases between. The CDR3 sequence is 12 residues long. CDR1 and CDR2 from the germline V gene are WNHNN and SYGVQD (reference sequence). CDR3: CASRGSTDTQYF. The CDR3 DNA is TGCGCCAGTCGGGGAAGCACAGATACGCAGTATTTT.

This chain joins TRBV28 and TRBJ2-2, with TRBD1 matching 10 bases. The CDR3 covers 15 residues. The J segment lost 4 bases and the V segment lost 9 bases, leaving 8 bases of the junction unmatched. The germline V gene encodes CDR1 MDHEN and CDR2 SYDVKM. The CDR3 DNA reads as TGTGCCAGTCTACGGACAGGGGGAATCACCGGGGAGCTGTTTTTT. Amino acid sequence: CASLRTGGITGELFF.

The chain joins TRBV9 to TRBJ2-5; tentative D call: TRBD1 (5 bases). CDR3 size: 14 residues. Germline CDR1 and CDR2: SGDLS and YYNGEE. Trimming shortened V by 3 bases and J by 5 bases, and 14 bases separated the two germline ends. CDR3 loop: CASSGQGSAETQYF. Here the CDR3 DNA reads TGTGCCAGCAGCGGGCAGGGCTCCGCGGAGACCCAGTACTTC.

In this sample, this clone turned up a few times. V usage is TRBV7-5 and J usage is TRBJ2-5; the DNA was not used to check the table's D call, TRBD1. TRBV7-5 is marked as a pseudogene. The CDR3 loop spans 14 amino acids. CDR3 DNA sequence: TGTGCCAGATATCGTCGAGACACCCAAGAGACCCAGTACTTC. Translating it yields CARYRRDTQETQYF.

This rearrangement joins TRBV4-1 to TRBJ2-1; 7 bases line up with TRBD1. Looked up from germline, CDR1 is MGHRA and CDR2 is YSYEKL. V dropped 3 bases and J dropped 3; count of bases not matched to a gene: 11. The CDR3 consists of 17 residues. CDR3 protein: CASSHFTVGTVYNEQFF. The CDR3, as DNA: TGCGCCAGCAGCCACTTCACTGTTGGGACAGTCTACAATGAGCAGTTCTTC.

The V gene is TRBV12-5, the J gene TRBJ2-1; 9 bases agree with TRBD2. This CDR3 has 15 residues. V was clipped by 1 base and J by 5 bases; unmatched bases: 3. The germline V gene encodes CDR1 LGHNT and CDR2 FRNRAP. CDR3 in amino acids: CASGLGLAENNEQFF. CDR3 DNA: TGTGCTAGTGGTTTGGGACTAGCGGAAAACAATGAGCAGTTCTTC.

The chain is built from TRBV5-1 and TRBJ1-4; D unclear. Germline V lookup: CDR1 SGHRS, CDR2 YFSETQ. CDR3 length equals 14 residues. V lost 0 bases to trimming and J lost 7 bases, with 10 bases between them. In DNA form, the CDR3 reads TGCGCCAGCAGCTTGGCAGGTATGACTGAAAAACTGTTTTTT. Translating gives CASSLAGMTEKLFF.

This sequence joins TRBV7-9 and TRBJ2-7, with TRBD1 matching over 9 bases. This CDR3 has 15 residues. Germline V CDR1 and CDR2: SEHNR, FQNEAQ (reference sequence). J lost 5 bases, V lost 5 bases, and 10 bases had no gene match. DNA of the CDR3: TGTGCCAGCAGCCCGCCGGGACAGGGAAACGACGAGCAGTACTTC. It yields the protein CASSPPGQGNDEQYF.

The genes are TRBV19 and TRBJ2-1; tentatively, D is TRBD2 (6 bases). Germline CDR1 is LNHDA and CDR2 is SQIVND (reference sequence). The CDR3 sequence is 18 residues long. V shed 0 bases and J shed 1 base, with 16 bases lying between them. CDR3 bases: TGTGCCAGTAGTATAGATTGGTTTGGGGGGTTATCCTACAATGAGCAGTTCTTC. Residues: CASSIDWFGGLSYNEQFF.

This clone appeared a single time. This rearrangement joins TRBV18 to TRBJ1-2; 9 bases agree with TRBD1. CDR1 is KGHSH and CDR2 is LQKENI in the germline V gene. CDR3 length: 14 residues. The J segment lost 6 bases and the V segment lost 2 bases, leaving 4 bases of the junction unmatched. As DNA, the CDR3 is TGTGCCAGCTCACCAGGGACAGGGATGAATGGCTACACCTTC. Translated: CASSPGTGMNGYTF.

The chain combines TRBV18 with TRBJ1-4; the D is unclear. V shed 3 bases and J shed 10 bases, with 12 bases lying between them. Germline-derived CDR1 and CDR2 are KGHSH and LQKENI. The CDR3 has 13 amino acids. The CDR3 nucleotides are TGTGCCAGCTCACCGATTCGGGAGAGAAAACTGTTTTTT. Translation gives CASSPIRERKLFF.

The CDR3 reads CASSYSMNTEAFF. The CDR3 DNA reads TGTGCCAGCAGTTACAGCATGAACACTGAAGCTTTCTTT. The chain recombines TRBV27 with TRBJ1-1; D is unclear. Trimming removed 4 bases at V and 0 bases at J, with 6 bases between. Germline V gene lookup returns CDR1 MNHEY and CDR2 SMNVEV (reference sequence). The CDR3 runs to 13 residues.

This clone was counted once. The rearrangement links TRBV4-1 to TRBJ2-1; the D is unclear. Trimming shortened V by 1 base and J by 0 bases, and 13 bases separated the two germline ends. Germline loops: CDR1 MGHRA, CDR2 YSYEKL. The CDR3 sequence is 17 residues long. The CDR3 nucleotides read TGCGCCAGCAGCCAAGCCTTGGGCCTAAGCTCCTACAATGAGCAGTTCTTC. Translated, it gives CASSQALGLSSYNEQFF.